This T cell receptor (beta chain) was sequenced during a study of blood T cell repertoires in COVID-19. Study-level information: PBMCs, B-cell-depleted T cells, or T cells provided the cDNA or gDNA that made up the material.

How the authors handled the data: Scientists estimated how many nucleated cells there were by amplifying reference gene primers. Some clones are missing from TCRdb's copy, which holds only in-frame ones; the method was immunoSEQ multiplex PCR. That table is the source of V, J and clone size, and D and trimming were worked out from the DNA. The data show some 180,000 clones, roughly 86% seen once. Seattle's enrolled individuals joined amid active infection and were then monitored longitudinally. Trimming removed 2 bases at V and 0 bases at J, with 8 bases between. Per germline, CDR1 MNHEY and CDR2 SMNVEV (reference sequence). The CDR3 totals 15 residues.

Input material: peripheral blood. This chain uses TRBV27 with TRBJ2-1; D remains ambiguous. This clonotype was obtained from a woman older than 75 with COVID-19, enrolled during active disease. CDR3 in amino acids: CASSLGLSSYNEQFF. For the CDR3, the DNA is TGTGCCAGCAGTTTAGGGCTGAGCTCCTACAATGAGCAGTTCTTC.